This T cell receptor (beta chain) was identified in a study of tumor-infiltrating lymphocytes in primary liver carcinoma. Between roughly 17 and 31 mg of unsorted bulk tissue served as the source from which RNA and DNA were co-extracted. V lost 4 bases, J lost 3 bases, and 4 bases stayed unmatched. The CDR3 consists of 14 residues. CDR1 and CDR2 from the germline V gene are LGHDT and YNNKEL (reference sequence). Production of TCR beta cDNA used roughly 480 ng total RNA together with a constant-region primer. Slightly modified ARM-PCR, run as three nested multiplex PCR rounds, produced the TCR beta libraries. With TRBV1-TRBV30 forward primers and a C-beta reverse primer, the first two PCR rounds were run for approximately 10 cycles each. Using its own MiXCR run on the multiplex PCR reads, TCRdb lists one record per CDR3 protein. The data contain approximately 30,000 distinct CDR3 sequences, around 66% of them singletons.

This clonotype appeared many times. The chain has TRBV3-1 and TRBJ2-7; 9 bases are shared with TRBD2. This TCR was recovered from a woman between 25 and 40 years old with primary liver carcinoma and hepatitis B virus infection. Specimen: liver tumor tissue from sampling region 3. Subset in this sample: tumor region T3, left-lateral pole. DNA of the CDR3: TGTGCCAGCAGCCGTTTAGCGGGAGACTACGAGCAGTACTTC. Translation: CASSRLAGDYEQYF.